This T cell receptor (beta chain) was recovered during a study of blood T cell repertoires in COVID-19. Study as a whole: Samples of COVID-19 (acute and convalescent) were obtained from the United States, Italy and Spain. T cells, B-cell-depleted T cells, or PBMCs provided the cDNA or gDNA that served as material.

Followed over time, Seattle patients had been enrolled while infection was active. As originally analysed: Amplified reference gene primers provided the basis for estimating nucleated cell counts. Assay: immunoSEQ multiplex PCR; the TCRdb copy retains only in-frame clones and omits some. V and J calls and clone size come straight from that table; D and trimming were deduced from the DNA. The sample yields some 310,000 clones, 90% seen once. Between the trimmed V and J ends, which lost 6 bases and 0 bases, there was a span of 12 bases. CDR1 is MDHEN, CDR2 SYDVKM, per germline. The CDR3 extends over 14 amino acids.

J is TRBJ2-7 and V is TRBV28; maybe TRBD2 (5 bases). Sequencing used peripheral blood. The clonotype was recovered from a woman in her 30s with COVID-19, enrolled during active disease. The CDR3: CASSQAGDSYEQYF. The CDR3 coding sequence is TGTGCCAGCAGCCAGGCCGGGGACTCCTACGAGCAGTACTTC. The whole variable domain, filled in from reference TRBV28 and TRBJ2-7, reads DVKVTQSSRYLVKRTGEKVFLECVQDMDHENMFWYRQDPGLGLRLIYFSYDVKMKEKGDIPEGYSVSREKKERFSLILESASTNQTSMYLCASSQAGDSYEQYFGPGTRLTVT.